This TCR beta chain was sequenced during a study of cytomegalovirus exposure and HLA in healthy donors. In the case of this clone: Its cognate antigen is unknown.

CDR3 length: 13 residues. V dropped 2 bases and J dropped 0 bases, with 7 bases sitting between them. Germline CDR1 GTSNPN, CDR2 SVGIG (reference sequence). Likely unrecorded immune exposures existed in these nominally healthy donors. PCR primers comprised 60 Vbeta and 13 Jbeta primers. Sequencing used immunoSEQ multiplex PCR; TCRdb keeps in-frame clones, though not all of them. The repertoire holds around 210,000 clones, more than 60% seen once, with 1.5% to 2% in the top ten. General study findings and limits: Published work reported that the classifier diagnosed cytomegalovirus status with high specificity and sensitivity. Later work found most CMV-associated TCR beta chains apparently HLA-restricted.

J is TRBJ1-1 and V is TRBV30; D is unclear. The sample taken for sequencing was PBMCs. This clonotype was obtained from a man aged 50-60 years in good health and CMV-seronegative. CDR3 residues: CAWSLQMNTEAFF. The CDR3 DNA follows: TGTGCCTGGAGTTTACAGATGAACACTGAAGCTTTCTTT.